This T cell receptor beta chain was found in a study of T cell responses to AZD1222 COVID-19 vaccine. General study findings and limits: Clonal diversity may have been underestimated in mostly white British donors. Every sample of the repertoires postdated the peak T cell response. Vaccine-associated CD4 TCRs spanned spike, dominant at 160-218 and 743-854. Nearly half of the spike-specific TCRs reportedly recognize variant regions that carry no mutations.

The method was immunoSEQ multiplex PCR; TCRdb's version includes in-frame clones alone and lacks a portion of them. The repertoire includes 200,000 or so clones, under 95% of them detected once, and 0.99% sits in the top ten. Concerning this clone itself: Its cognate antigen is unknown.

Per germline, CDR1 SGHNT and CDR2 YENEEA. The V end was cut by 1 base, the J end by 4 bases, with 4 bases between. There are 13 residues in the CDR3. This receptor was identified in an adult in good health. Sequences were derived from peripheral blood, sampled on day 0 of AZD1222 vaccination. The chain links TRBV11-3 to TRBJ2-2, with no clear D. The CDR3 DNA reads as TGTGCCAGCAGCTTAGGGGCCACCGGGGAGCTGTTTTTT. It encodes CASSLGATGELFF. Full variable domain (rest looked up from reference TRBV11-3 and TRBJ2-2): EAGVVQSPRYKIIEKKQPVAFWCNPISGHNTLYWYLQNLGQGPELLIRYENEEAVDDSQLPKDRFSAERLKGVDSTLKIQPAELGDSAVYLCASSLGATGELFFGEGSRLTVL.